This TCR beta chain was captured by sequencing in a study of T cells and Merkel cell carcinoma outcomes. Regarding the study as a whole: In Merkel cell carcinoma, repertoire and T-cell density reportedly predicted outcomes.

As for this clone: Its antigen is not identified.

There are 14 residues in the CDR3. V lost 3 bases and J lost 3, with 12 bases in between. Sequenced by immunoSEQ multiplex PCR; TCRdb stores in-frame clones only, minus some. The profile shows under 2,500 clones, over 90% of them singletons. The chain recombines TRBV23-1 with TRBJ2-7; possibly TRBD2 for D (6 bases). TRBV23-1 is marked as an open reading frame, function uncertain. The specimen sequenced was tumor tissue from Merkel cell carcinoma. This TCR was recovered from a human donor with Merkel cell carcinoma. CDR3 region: CASSHPGSSYEQYF. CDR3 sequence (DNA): TGCGCCAGCAGTCATCCCGGGAGTAGCTACGAGCAGTACTTC.